Below, one T cell receptor (beta chain) is given with its context. Its antigen is unidentified. The data belong to a study of metastatic and nonmetastatic thyroid tumors. In the study overall: Repertoire comparisons spanned blood and tumor or nodule tissue from malignant and benign thyroid patients. Study-wide findings and caveats: Benign nodules reportedly had significantly lower TCR beta diversity than malignant thyroid tumors in blood and tumor.

The germline gives CDR1 KGHSH, CDR2 LQKENI. V dropped 5 bases and J dropped 0 bases, with 14 bases sitting between them. The CDR3 totals 15 residues. Each patient went into thyroid surgery without having received any treatment. TCRdb re-called clones from the PCR reads using MiXCR. This sample has some 10,000 clones; roughly 28% occur once, and the top ten carry about 10%. The TCR sequence derives from a male donor with papillary thyroid cancer or a benign thyroid nodule (not recorded which). Some clones in this sample may be carry-over from other donors' samples. Material: tumor tissue. The chain employs TRBV18 and TRBJ2-7, with D possibly TRBD2 on 6 matching bases. The CDR3 loop is CASSTEAGGSYEQYF. The CDR3 DNA is TGTGCCAGCTCAACAGAAGCGGGTGGCTCCTACGAGCAGTACTTC.